These T cell receptor beta chains were read from a single sample in a study of blood T cells in healthy people across ages. One entry per CDR3 protein, called by TCRdb with MiXCR from the 5' RACE reads. Among about 1.6 million distinct CDR3 sequences listed, almost 35% were seen once. Sequenced input: blood. These TCRs come from a woman in her twenties or thirties in good health. Each CDR3 is given with its conserved first and last residue. The D gene is left open where the match is weak. The size field is filled for only some rows; it gives once, few, many or a size class.

J,V,length,size,D,CDR3,DNA
TRBJ1-2,TRBV6-5,14,NA,TRBD1,CASSQTTGVYGYTF,TGTGCCAGCAGTCAAACGACAGGGGTTTACGGCTACACCTTC
TRBJ1-6,TRBV20-1,14,NA,TRBD1,CSAPAGTDDSPLHF,TGCAGTGCTCCGGCCGGGACAGACGATTCACCCCTCCACTTT
TRBJ1-2,TRBV3-1,16,few,NA,CASSQDAGGSGYGYTF,TGTGCCAGCAGCCAAGATGCCGGGGGGTCCGGCTATGGCTACACCTTC
TRBJ2-6,TRBV27,17,NA,TRBD2,CASSTTSGRSGANVLTF,TGTGCCAGCAGTACAACTAGCGGGAGAAGTGGGGCCAACGTCCTGACTTTC
TRBJ2-7,TRBV27,17,few,TRBD2,CASSFLAGGNWPYEQYF,TGTGCCAGCAGTTTCCTAGCGGGAGGGAATTGGCCCTACGAGCAGTACTTC
TRBJ2-1,TRBV20-1,15,few,TRBD2,CSADSGSQSYNEQFF,TGCAGTGCTGACAGCGGGAGTCAGTCCTACAATGAGCAGTTCTTC
TRBJ2-1,TRBV9,12,many,NA,CASSARDNEQFF,TGTGCCTCGAGTGCCAGAGACAATGAGCAGTTCTTC
TRBJ2-4,TRBV2,11,NA,NA,CASSVDNIQYF,TGTGCCAGCAGTGTAGACAACATTCAGTACTTC
TRBJ2-7,TRBV20-1,15,NA,NA,CSARESGTKIYEQYF,TGCAGTGCTAGAGAATCCGGTACCAAAATCTACGAGCAGTACTTC
TRBJ1-6,TRBV5-5,16,NA,NA,CASSLDYGTQHSPLHF,TGTGCCAGCAGCTTGGATTACGGGACACAGCATTCACCCCTCCACTTT
TRBJ1-2,TRBV3-1,14,few,TRBD1,CASSQAGTGGGYTF,TGTGCCAGCAGCCAAGCTGGGACAGGGGGCGGCTACACCTTC
TRBJ2-7,TRBV6-1,16,NA,TRBD2,CAGSELAGVSAGEQYF,TGTGCCGGCAGTGAACTAGCGGGTGTTAGCGCAGGTGAGCAGTACTTC
TRBJ1-1,TRBV12-3/TRBV12-4,15,NA,NA,CASINRPNTRDGAFF,TGTGCCAGCATCAACCGGCCAAATACCCGGGATGGAGCTTTCTTT
TRBJ1-4,TRBV4-2,11,few,NA,CASSRLNRWFF,TGTGCCAGCAGTCGACTAAATCGTTGGTTTTTT
TRBJ2-1,TRBV30,12,NA,NA,CAWSVLETKQFF,TGTGCCTGGAGTGTGCTCGAGACCAAGCAGTTCTTC
TRBJ1-1,TRBV7-3,13,NA,NA,CASSRVGNTEAFF,TGTGCCAGCAGTCGTGTTGGGAACACTGAAGCTTTCTTT
TRBJ1-5,TRBV2,15,NA,TRBD1,CASNPAARGGEPQHF,TGTGCCAGCAACCCCGCGGCCAGGGGGGGTGAGCCCCAGCATTTT
TRBJ2-1,TRBV27,17,once,TRBD2,CASRPGLAGGLYNEQFF,TGTGCCAGCAGACCCGGACTAGCGGGGGGGCTATACAATGAGCAGTTCTTC
TRBJ2-7,TRBV11-2,17,NA,NA,CASRSGGTTYIPYEQYF,TGTGCCAGCAGGTCTGGAGGGACAACTTATATCCCCTACGAGCAGTACTTC
TRBJ1-1,TRBV7-2,17,NA,NA,CASSQMGVPLWGTEAFF,TGTGCCAGTAGCCAAATGGGGGTACCATTATGGGGCACTGAAGCTTTCTTT
TRBJ2-7,TRBV12-3/TRBV12-4,13,many,NA,CASRETYSYEQYF,TGTGCCAGCCGAGAGACGTACTCCTACGAGCAGTACTTC
TRBJ2-7,TRBV5-1,16,NA,NA,CASSPLPRGLSYEQYF,TGCGCCAGCAGCCCACTCCCTAGGGGTCTATCCTACGAGCAGTACTTC
TRBJ2-7,TRBV28,16,few,NA,CASSPNLWGASDEQYF,TGTGCCAGCAGTCCTAACCTCTGGGGGGCAAGTGACGAGCAGTACTTC
TRBJ2-7,TRBV20-1,12,NA,NA,CSAITNTYEQYF,TGCAGTGCTATAACGAATACCTACGAGCAGTACTTC
TRBJ2-7,TRBV24-1,13,NA,TRBD1,CATSPGQDYEQYF,TGTGCCACGTCACCGGGACAGGACTACGAGCAGTACTTC
TRBJ2-7,TRBV5-1,13,NA,TRBD2,CASFGGSNYEQYF,TGCGCCAGCTTCGGGGGGTCGAACTACGAGCAGTACTTC
TRBJ2-1,TRBV9,14,few,NA,CASSVGLLYNEQFF,TGTGCCAGCAGCGTAGGACTGCTATACAATGAGCAGTTCTTC
TRBJ1-2,TRBV7-2,16,NA,TRBD1,CASSAFRDSTNYGYTF,TGTGCCAGCAGCGCCTTCCGGGACAGCACTAACTATGGCTACACCTTC
TRBJ2-6,TRBV12-3/TRBV12-4,15,many,NA,CASSFFTTGPLLLTF,TGTGCCAGCAGTTTTTTCACGACAGGTCCACTTCTCCTGACTTTC
TRBJ2-7,TRBV5-1,15,few,NA,CASSSATVSLGEQYF,TGCGCCAGCAGCTCGGCGACAGTATCTCTTGGGGAGCAGTACTTC
TRBJ2-5,TRBV10-1,14,NA,NA,CASSEAGQGETQYF,TGCGCCAGCAGCGAAGCGGGTCAGGGGGAGACCCAGTACTTC
TRBJ2-7,TRBV20-1,15,NA,TRBD2,CSATRPGLASDGQYF,TGCAGTGCCACTCGTCCGGGACTAGCTTCGGACGGGCAGTACTTC
TRBJ1-1,TRBV4-1,12,NA,NA,CASSQPADLAFF,TGCGCCAGCAGCCAGCCTGCGGATTTGGCTTTCTTT
TRBJ1-2,TRBV20-1,13,NA,NA,CSAPGITNYGYTF,TGCAGTGCTCCCGGGATCACTAACTATGGCTACACCTTC
TRBJ1-2,TRBV4-1,18,few,NA,CASSQEAGPMLRNYGYTF,TGCGCCAGCAGCCAAGAAGCGGGTCCAATGTTGCGGAACTATGGCTACACCTTC
TRBJ1-2,TRBV3-1,15,NA,NA,CASSQLDRPLGGYTF,TGTGCCAGCAGCCAACTCGACAGGCCACTTGGAGGCTACACCTTC
TRBJ2-5,TRBV5-1,15,NA,NA,CASSSAGRAIETQYF,TGCGCCAGCAGCTCTGCAGGCAGGGCCATTGAAACCCAGTACTTC